This T cell receptor beta chain is from a study of shared clonotypes between healthy human individuals. General study points: Sampling was confined to blood; repertoires within tissues likely differ.

As concerns this clone: Antigen: not known.

Every subset had its genomic DNA shared out evenly among several immunoSEQ plates. Using ten immunoSEQ deep assay plates, investigators sequenced unsorted PBMC DNA. TCRdb's table, derived via immunoSEQ multiplex PCR, lists solely in-frame clones and lacks some. In the table there are about half a million clones, approximately 78% of which are singletons. Donors comprised only Caucasian adults living in Nashville, Tennessee. This CDR3 is 15 amino acids long. The germline CDR1 and CDR2 sequences are LGHNA and YSLEER. Losses at the gene ends were 2 bases for V and 12 bases for J; bases not matched to a gene: 9.

The V and J genes are TRBV4-3 and TRBJ2-1; 11 bases map to TRBD2. This sequence was found in a middle-aged woman in good health. Some clones in this sample may be carry-over from other donors' samples. The sample was PBMCs. The CDR3 is CASSQLSGRVGGQFF. The CDR3 DNA sequence: TGCGCCAGCAGCCAACTTAGCGGGAGGGTCGGGGGGCAGTTCTTC.